Listed here is a single T cell receptor beta chain. The antigen is not known. This sample is part of a study of cytomegalovirus exposure and HLA in healthy donors. Whole-study findings and limits: Later on, a genetic analysis was performed. It linked a missense variant in DCLRE1C with V- and J-gene trimming of TCR beta. The investigators catalogued 164 TCR beta chains as cytomegalovirus-associated. A later analysis reported that several of the most significant clusters appeared to be linked to common viral pathogens, among them Epstein-Barr virus.

The germline gives CDR1 MNHNS, CDR2 SASEGT. This CDR3 is built from 13 residues. V was pared by 0 bases and J by 9 bases, with 9 bases between. Primers for the PCR totalled 60 Vbeta and 13 Jbeta. Data came from immunoSEQ multiplex PCR; TCRdb stores just in-frame clones and leaves some out. The sample comprises some 100,000 clones, around 77% of which are singletons, and approximately 11% rests with the top ten. Material: PBMCs. This TCR came from a middle-aged man in good health and CMV-seropositive. The gene calls are TRBV6-1 and TRBJ2-1; D gene unclear. The chain's CDR3 is CASSEAEISEQFF. In DNA form, the CDR3 reads TGTGCCAGCAGTGAAGCGGAGATCAGTGAGCAGTTCTTC.